This record looks at one T cell receptor beta chain sequence and its context. It lacks a known antigen. Per-base qualities were not stored, and no clone one base away is much larger. The data belong to a study of shared clonotypes between healthy human individuals (TCRdb year 2020). Regarding the complete study: Three men and a couple of women, aged 18 to 49 years, made up the cohort. The study deeply sequenced blood TCR repertoires of about 5 healthy adults to estimate repertoire size and the extent of clonotype sharing between individuals. Different laboratories and diverse techniques were used to prepare libraries and sequence TCR repertoires, to increase sequencing depth and limit assay-specific biases. Each donor's leukapheresis produced roughly between about 0.9 and 9.5 billion PBMCs. The paper's findings and limits, for the study overall: Sampling was restricted to blood, and TCR repertoires in tissue are likely to differ from TCR repertoires in blood. Pairwise subsampling led to the expectation that sequencing depth would affect the degree of clonotype sharing among donors. The small number of donors limited the genetic and exposure-history diversity represented.

Using the deep immunoSEQ assay, TCR CDR3 regions were amplified from genomic DNA by multiplex PCR. For each cell subset, the extracted genomic DNA was distributed evenly across all wells of several immunoSEQ 96-well plates, and each plate served as one replicate. For unsorted PBMC, 250 to 300 ng of genomic DNA, equivalent to approximately 30,000 T cell genomes, went into each replicate PCR. Ten immunoSEQ deep assay plates were used to sequence unsorted PBMC genomic DNA. The purified libraries were quantified using a Qubit 3.0 fluorometer, sized with a Bioanalyzer 2100, and then quantified again using the KAPA Library Quantification kit. Every immunoSEQ 96-well plate was sequenced on a dedicated single-read 150-cycle Illumina NextSeq 550 flow cell. On the authors' methods: Because only junctional sequences without quality scores were contained in the immunoSEQ output, filtering matching that applied to full-length reads could not be performed. To assign V/J genes and CDR3, sequences were annotated against IMGT germline references using PyIR, a Python wrapper for IgBLAST v1.9. Reads were filtered out if the reads had weak V/J assignments (E-value above 1e-6), no CDR3, stop codons, out-of-frame junctions, or ambiguous translated residues. V3J clonotypes were defined as sequences sharing an identical inferred V gene, J gene, and CDR3 amino acid sequence. To compute the percentage overlap between repertoires, the number of shared unique clonotypes was divided by the size of the smaller repertoire. RTK rarefaction, the Chao1 estimator, and Recon v2.1 estimates of unobserved clonotypes were used to assess repertoire richness. Imported from immuneACCESS, the table was reduced by TCRdb to in-frame sequences with V and J called. These copies leave out some clones; in studies compared against another copy, an unresolved V gene accounts for under half, and the cause of the remainder is not known. V and J calls and clone size are as listed in that table; D and trimming were resolved from the DNA. Recorded for this sample are more than 400,000 clones; roughly 80% of them occurred a single time. About 12% of the sample goes to the ten largest clones.

The donors were healthy, HIV-negative adults with no recently reported acute infections or vaccinations. All donors were Caucasian adults living in Nashville, Tennessee, USA. For unsorted samples, tens of millions of PBMCs were counted, and genomic DNA was extracted using the QIAamp DNA Blood Mini kit. Blood was collected by leukapheresis, and PBMCs were isolated by Ficoll-Histopaque density gradient centrifugation and then cryopreserved in liquid nitrogen vapor phase. The CDR3 starts with the cysteine, ends with the phenylalanine, and has 13 residues. Only the CDR3 DNA is retained, 39 bases long and in frame from the first base. Trimming removed 3 bases from V and 4 bases from J; the gene matches leave 3 bases unexplained. CDR1 and CDR2, per the germline V gene, are SGDLS and YYNGEE.

This chain joins TRBV9 to TRBJ1-2, with 7 bases matching TRBD1. The TCR originated in a woman between 40 and 55 years old in good health. Some clones in this sample may be carry-over from other donors' samples. The sequencing sample was made of PBMCs. The bases read TGTGCCAGCAGCGGGGGACAGCTCTATGGCTACACCTTC. Translation gives CASSGGQLYGYTF. Reference TRBV9 and TRBJ1-2 genes cover what lies past the CDR3, so the full variable domain is DSGVTQTPKHLITATGQRVTLRCSPRSGDLSVYWYQQSLDQGLQFLIQYYNGEERAKGNILERFSAQQFPDLHSELNLSSLELGDSALYFCASSGGQLYGYTFGSGTRLTVV.